The rows below give T cell receptor beta chains drawn from one sample of a study of shared clonotypes between healthy human individuals. The repertoire was sequenced with immunoSEQ multiplex PCR; TCRdb's copy has only in-frame clones and lacks some. This table holds millions of clones, 90% to 95% found once. The source material was naive CD4+ T cells sorted from blood. These receptors were taken from a man aged 18 to 30 in good health. Each CDR3 is given with its conserved first and last residue. Fields, in order: V gene, clone size, D gene, J gene, CDR3 length, CDR3 protein, CDR3 DNA. The D gene is left open where the match is weak. Not every row has a clone size; where given, it reads once, few, many or a size class.

>TRBV6-1|once|TRBD2|TRBJ2-5|19
CASSGFFGRTSGRVETQYF
TGTGCCAGCAGTGGTTTTTTCGGACGCACTAGCGGGAGAGTGGAGACCCAGTACTTC
>TRBV25-1|-|-|TRBJ1-1|17
CASSEGRPGAADTEAFF
TGTGCCAGCAGTGAGGGACGCCCGGGGGCGGCGGACACTGAAGCTTTCTTT
>TRBV20-1|once|-|TRBJ2-5|11
CSARGTVLLYF
TGCAGTGCTAGGGGGACCGTCCTGTTGTACTTC
>TRBV7-9|-|TRBD2|TRBJ2-3|14
CASSQGLYTDTQYF
TGTGCCAGCAGCCAGGGACTATACACAGATACGCAGTATTTT
>TRBV7-2|-|-|TRBJ2-1|17
CASSLTPTGPPYNEQFF
TGTGCCAGCAGCTTAACCCCGACAGGTCCCCCCTACAATGAGCAGTTCTTC
>TRBV18|-|-|TRBJ2-5|15
CASSRPRWGEETQYF
TGTGCCAGCTCACGGCCTCGTTGGGGTGAGGAGACCCAGTACTTC
>TRBV2|-|-|TRBJ1-4|16
CASSVARLATNEKLFF
TGTGCCAGCAGTGTTGCCAGGCTAGCAACTAATGAAAAACTGTTTTTT
>TRBV2|-|TRBD1|TRBJ1-1|16
CASSTRQGPLNTEAFF
TGTGCCAGCAGTACGCGACAGGGCCCATTGAACACTGAAGCTTTCTTT
>TRBV6-5|-|TRBD1|TRBJ1-4|14
CASSYGQANEKLFF
TGTGCCAGCAGTTATGGACAGGCTAATGAAAAACTGTTTTTT
>TRBV30|-|-|TRBJ1-5|14
CAWSSEGSSQPQHF
TGTGCCTGGAGTTCCGAAGGGTCGAGCCAGCCCCAGCATTTT
>TRBV27|-|-|TRBJ2-7|13
CASSFRYSYEQYF
TGTGCCAGCAGTTTCAGGTATTCCTACGAGCAGTACTTC
>TRBV6-5|-|TRBD2|TRBJ2-7|15
CASRSGTRISHEQYF
TGTGCCAGCAGGTCAGGGACTAGAATCTCCCACGAGCAGTACTTC
>TRBV10-3|-|-|TRBJ2-2|14
CAIGGGANTGELFF
TGTGCCATCGGGGGCGGGGCGAACACCGGGGAGCTGTTTTTT
>TRBV2|-|-|TRBJ2-7|11
CASSQGWEQYF
TGTGCCAGCAGCCAGGGGTGGGAGCAGTACTTC
>TRBV7-2|-|-|TRBJ2-1|15
CASSLVGGLNNEQFF
TGTGCCAGCAGCTTAGTCGGGGGGCTTAACAATGAGCAGTTCTTC
>TRBV2|once|-|TRBJ2-5|11
CASRGGRAQYF
TGTGCCAGCAGAGGGGGTCGGGCCCAGTACTTC
>TRBV25-1|-|-|TRBJ1-1|13
CASRRTIGTEAFF
TGTGCCAGCAGACGGACAATAGGAACTGAAGCTTTCTTT
>TRBV5-7|-|-|TRBJ2-7|13
CASSNRDMGEQYF
TGTGCCAGCAGCAATAGGGACATGGGCGAGCAGTACTTC
>TRBV5-1|-|TRBD1|TRBJ1-1|17
CASSPSGQGSFGGEAFF
TGCGCCAGCAGCCCTTCCGGACAGGGGTCCTTTGGGGGCGAAGCTTTCTTT
>TRBV6-5|-|-|TRBJ1-5|13
CASKRSSGQPQHF
TGTGCCAGCAAAAGGAGTTCGGGTCAGCCCCAGCATTTT
>TRBV6-5|-|TRBD1|TRBJ2-3|16
CASSSAGTGVSDTQYF
TGTGCCAGCAGTTCCGCTGGGACAGGGGTGTCAGATACGCAGTATTTT
>TRBV7-9|-|-|TRBJ2-2|15
CASSGSGANTGELFF
TGTGCCAGCAGCGGTAGCGGCGCGAACACCGGGGAGCTGTTTTTT
>TRBV19|-|-|TRBJ2-7|13
CASSKDGSYEQYF
TGTGCCAGTAGTAAGGACGGATCCTACGAGCAGTACTTC
>TRBV7-2|-|-|TRBJ2-3|14
CASSYGLSSDTQYF
TGTGCCAGCAGCTATGGACTGTCCTCTGATACGCAGTATTTT
>TRBV18|-|TRBD1|TRBJ1-2|15
CASSPLTGTAYGYTF
TGTGCCAGCTCACCCCTTACCGGGACAGCCTATGGCTACACCTTC
>TRBV9|-|-|TRBJ1-1|13
CASSRGAYTEAFF
TGTGCCAGCAGCCGAGGGGCCTACACTGAAGCTTTCTTT
>TRBV15|-|-|TRBJ2-7|14
CATSRDSISQEQYF
TGTGCCACCAGCAGAGATTCAATATCACAGGAGCAGTACTTC
>TRBV28|-|TRBD1|TRBJ2-7|15
CASSTAGTDRTEQYF
TGTGCCAGCAGTACGGCCGGGACAGACCGAACCGAGCAGTACTTC
>TRBV28|-|-|TRBJ2-7|17
CASSSLRGGGFNDEQYF
TGTGCCAGCAGTTCCCTCCGAGGAGGGGGCTTCAACGACGAGCAGTACTTC
>TRBV27|-|-|TRBJ1-1|15
CASSFGGVGNTEAFF
TGTGCCAGCAGTTTTGGGGGCGTGGGAAACACTGAAGCTTTCTTT
>TRBV5-6|-|-|TRBJ1-1|15
CASSSFGPLSAEAFF
TGTGCCAGCAGCTCGTTCGGGCCTTTGTCCGCTGAAGCTTTCTTT
>TRBV10-3|-|-|TRBJ1-6|15
CAISVEDSPNSPLHF
TGTGCCATCAGTGTAGAGGACAGTCCGAATTCACCCCTCCACTTT
>TRBV7-2|-|-|TRBJ2-7|14
CASSLGLRAHEQYF
TGTGCCAGCAGCCTTGGTCTCCGGGCCCACGAGCAGTACTTC
>TRBV6-1|-|-|TRBJ2-7|14
CASSEYRGPYEQYF
TGTGCCAGCAGTGAGTATAGGGGTCCCTACGAGCAGTACTTC
>TRBV5-4|-|TRBD2|TRBJ2-3|16
CASSTGLAASTDTQYF
TGTGCCAGCAGCACCGGACTAGCGGCTAGCACAGATACGCAGTATTTT
>TRBV7-2|-|-|TRBJ1-2|13
CASSPDSNYGYTF
TGTGCCAGCAGCCCAGACAGTAACTATGGCTACACCTTC
>TRBV11-2|-|-|TRBJ2-7|13
CASSLAPGSGQYF
TGTGCCAGCAGCTTAGCCCCTGGCTCAGGGCAGTACTTC
>TRBV7-2|-|-|TRBJ1-2|15
CASSFDRSSNYGYTF
TGTGCCAGCAGCTTCGACCGAAGCTCTAACTATGGCTACACCTTC
>TRBV9|-|-|TRBJ2-7|13
CASSEGSSYEQYF
TGTGCCAGCAGCGAGGGAAGCTCCTACGAGCAGTACTTC
>TRBV6-5|-|-|TRBJ2-2|14
CAGSTGRNTGELFF
TGTGCCGGCAGTACGGGACGGAACACCGGGGAGCTGTTTTTT
>TRBV15|-|-|TRBJ1-5|16
CATSRDGRTDSDSQHF
TGTGCCACCAGCAGAGACGGGAGGACAGACTCCGATTCCCAGCATTTT
>TRBV5-1|-|TRBD2|TRBJ2-7|15
CASSNPGSGSSEQYF
TGCGCCAGCAGCAACCCTGGGAGCGGGAGTAGCGAGCAGTACTTC
>TRBV4-1|-|TRBD2|TRBJ2-1|17
CASSQHPTSGYASEQFF
TGCGCCAGCAGCCAACATCCGACTAGCGGGTATGCTAGTGAGCAGTTCTTC
>TRBV10-1|-|TRBD1|TRBJ1-1|16
CASSETGTGENTEAFF
TGCGCCAGCAGTGAAACTGGAACAGGGGAGAACACTGAAGCTTTCTTT